This T cell receptor (beta chain) was found in a study of blood T cell repertoires in COVID-19. Study information: Donors in the United States, Italy and Spain gave samples during acute or convalescent COVID-19.

The CDR3 contains 15 residues. Looked up from germline, CDR1 is GTSNPN and CDR2 is SVGIG (reference sequence). Trimming removed 2 bases at V and 4 bases at J, with 15 bases between. Seattle enrolled patients during active infection and tracked them longitudinally. Per the original data handling: The authors estimated nucleated cell counts from reference gene primer amplification. Libraries were prepared by immunoSEQ multiplex PCR; TCRdb keeps only in-frame clonotypes and omits some of them. The V and J calls and clone size come from that table; D and trimming were worked out from the DNA. The sample lists some 220,000 clones, around 83% occurring once.

The rearrangement links TRBV30 to TRBJ1-3, with a possible D match to TRBD1 (6 bases). Sequencing was carried out using peripheral blood. The receptor was derived from a woman aged 70-85 years with COVID-19, enrolled during active disease. The CDR3 DNA sequence: TGTGCCTGGAGTATAATAACAGGGTACGGAAACACCATATATTTT. Protein: CAWSIITGYGNTIYF.